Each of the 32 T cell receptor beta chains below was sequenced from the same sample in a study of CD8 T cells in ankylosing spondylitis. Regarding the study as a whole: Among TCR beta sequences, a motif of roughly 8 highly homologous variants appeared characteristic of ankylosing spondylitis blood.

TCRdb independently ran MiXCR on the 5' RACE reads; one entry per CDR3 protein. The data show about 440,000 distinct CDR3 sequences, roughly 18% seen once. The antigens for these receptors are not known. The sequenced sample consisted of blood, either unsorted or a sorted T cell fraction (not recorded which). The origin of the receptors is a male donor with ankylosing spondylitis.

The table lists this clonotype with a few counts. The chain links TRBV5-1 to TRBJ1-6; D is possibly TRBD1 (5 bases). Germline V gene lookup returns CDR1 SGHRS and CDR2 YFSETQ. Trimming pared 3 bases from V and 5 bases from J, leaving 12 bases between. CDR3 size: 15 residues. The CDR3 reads CASSYGGGDNSPLHF. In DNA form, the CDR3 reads TGCGCCAGCAGCTACGGGGGAGGGGATAATTCACCCCTCCACTTT.

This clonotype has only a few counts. The CDR3 nucleotides are TGCGCCAGCAGCCAAGATGGGCGGGAGCTGCCCTACGAGCAGTACTTC. It codes for CASSQDGRELPYEQYF. V is TRBV4-3 and J is TRBJ2-7, with 7 bases aligning to TRBD2. Germline assignment: CDR1 LGHNA and CDR2 YSLEER. The CDR3 extends over 16 amino acids. With 0 bases clipped from V and 2 bases from J, the junction kept 7 bases outside the gene matches.

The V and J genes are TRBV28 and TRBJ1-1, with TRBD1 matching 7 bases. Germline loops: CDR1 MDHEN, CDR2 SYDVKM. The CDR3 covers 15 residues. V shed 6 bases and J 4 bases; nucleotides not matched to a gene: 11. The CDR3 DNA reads TGTGCCAGCAGAACGGGACAGTCGGGCGGCACTGAAGCTTTCTTT. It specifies CASRTGQSGGTEAFF. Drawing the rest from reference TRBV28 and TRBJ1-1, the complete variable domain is DVKVTQSSRYLVKRTGEKVFLECVQDMDHENMFWYRQDPGLGLRLIYFSYDVKMKEKGDIPEGYSVSREKKERFSLILESASTNQTSMYLCASRTGQSGGTEAFFGQGTRLTVV.

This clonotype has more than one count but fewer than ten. CDR3 sequence reads: CASSRSPGTGYTF. The CDR3 DNA reads TGTGCCAGCAGTAGGTCCCCCGGTACTGGCTACACCTTC. The rearrangement links TRBV6-1 to TRBJ1-2; D is unresolved. Germline V lookup: CDR1 MNHNS, CDR2 SASEGT. V dropped 5 bases and J dropped 7 bases, with 14 bases sitting between them. The CDR3 sequence is 13 residues long.

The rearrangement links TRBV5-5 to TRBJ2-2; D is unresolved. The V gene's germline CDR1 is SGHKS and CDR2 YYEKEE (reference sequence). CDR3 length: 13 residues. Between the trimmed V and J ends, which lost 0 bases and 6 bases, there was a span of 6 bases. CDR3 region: CASSLEPPGELFF. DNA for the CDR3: TGTGCCAGCAGCTTGGAACCACCCGGGGAGCTGTTTTTT.

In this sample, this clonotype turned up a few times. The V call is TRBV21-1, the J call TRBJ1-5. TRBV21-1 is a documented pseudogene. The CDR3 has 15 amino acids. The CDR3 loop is CASSARNARNQPQHF. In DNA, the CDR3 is TGTGCCAGCAGCGCTCGGAACGCGCGCAATCAGCCCCAGCATTTT.

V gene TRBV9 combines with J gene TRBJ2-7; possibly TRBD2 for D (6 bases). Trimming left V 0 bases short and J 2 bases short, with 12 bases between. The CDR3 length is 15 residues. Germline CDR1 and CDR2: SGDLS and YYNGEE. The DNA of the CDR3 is TGTGCCAGCAGCGTAGGGGGGGACGTTCCCTACGAGCAGTACTTC. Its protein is CASSVGGDVPYEQYF.

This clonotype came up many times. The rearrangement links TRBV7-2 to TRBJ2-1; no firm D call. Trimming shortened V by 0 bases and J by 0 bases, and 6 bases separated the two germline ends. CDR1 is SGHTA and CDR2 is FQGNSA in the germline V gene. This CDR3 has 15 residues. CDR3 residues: CASSLAGLSYNEQFF. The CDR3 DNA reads TGTGCCAGCAGCTTAGCGGGCCTCTCCTACAATGAGCAGTTCTTC.

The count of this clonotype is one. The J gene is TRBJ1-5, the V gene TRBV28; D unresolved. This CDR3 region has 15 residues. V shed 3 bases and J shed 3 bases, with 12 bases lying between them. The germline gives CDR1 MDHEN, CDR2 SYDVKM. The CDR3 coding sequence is TGTGCCAGCAGTTTGCCCGACGGATACAATCAGCCCCAGCATTTT. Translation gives CASSLPDGYNQPQHF. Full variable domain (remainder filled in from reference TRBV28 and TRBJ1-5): DVKVTQSSRYLVKRTGEKVFLECVQDMDHENMFWYRQDPGLGLRLIYFSYDVKMKEKGDIPEGYSVSREKKERFSLILESASTNQTSMYLCASSLPDGYNQPQHFGDGTRLSIL.

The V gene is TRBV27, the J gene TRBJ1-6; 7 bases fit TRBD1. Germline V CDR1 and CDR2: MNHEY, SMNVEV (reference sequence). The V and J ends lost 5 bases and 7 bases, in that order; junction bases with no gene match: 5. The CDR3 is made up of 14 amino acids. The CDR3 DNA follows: TGTGCCAGCAGTCCTCGGGACAGAAATTCACCCCTCCACTTT. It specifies CASSPRDRNSPLHF.

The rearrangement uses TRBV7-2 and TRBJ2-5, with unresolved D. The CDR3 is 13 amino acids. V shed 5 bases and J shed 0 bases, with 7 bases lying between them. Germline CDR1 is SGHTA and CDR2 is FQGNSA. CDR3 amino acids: CASSQRHQETQYF. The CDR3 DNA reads TGTGCCAGCAGCCAGCGACACCAAGAGACCCAGTACTTC.

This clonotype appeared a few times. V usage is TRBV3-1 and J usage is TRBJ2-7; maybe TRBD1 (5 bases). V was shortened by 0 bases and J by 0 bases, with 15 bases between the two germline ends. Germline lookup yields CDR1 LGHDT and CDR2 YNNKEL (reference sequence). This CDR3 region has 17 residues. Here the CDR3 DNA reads TGTGCCAGCAGCCAAGATGGGGCAGGACCACTCTCCTACGAGCAGTACTTC. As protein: CASSQDGAGPLSYEQYF.

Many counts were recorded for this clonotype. The CDR3 DNA reads as TGTGCCAGCAGCCCCAGGACTAGCGGGAGACCCCGCTACAATGAGCAGTTCTTC. Its translation is CASSPRTSGRPRYNEQFF. V is TRBV9 and J is TRBJ2-1; 13 nucleotides match TRBD2. Germline V gives CDR1 SGDLS, CDR2 YYNGEE. V lost 4 bases and J lost 3; bases outside the gene matches: 10. CDR3 length: 18 residues.

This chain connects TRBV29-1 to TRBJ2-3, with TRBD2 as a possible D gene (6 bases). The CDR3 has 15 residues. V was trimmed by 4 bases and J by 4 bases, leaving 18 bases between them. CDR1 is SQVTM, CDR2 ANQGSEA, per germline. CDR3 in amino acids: CSVVGLAMGPDTQYF. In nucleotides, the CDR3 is TGCAGCGTTGTCGGCCTAGCGATGGGGCCAGATACGCAGTATTTT.

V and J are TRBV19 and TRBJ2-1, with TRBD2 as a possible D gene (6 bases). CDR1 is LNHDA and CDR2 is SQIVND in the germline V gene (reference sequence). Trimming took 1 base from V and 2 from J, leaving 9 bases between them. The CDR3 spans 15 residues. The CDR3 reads CASSIAGAAYNEQFF. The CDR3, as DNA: TGTGCCAGTAGTATAGCGGGAGCGGCCTACAATGAGCAGTTCTTC.

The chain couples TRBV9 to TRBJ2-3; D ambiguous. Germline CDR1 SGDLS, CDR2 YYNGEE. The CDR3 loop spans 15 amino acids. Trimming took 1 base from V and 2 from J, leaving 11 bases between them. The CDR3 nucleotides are TGTGCCAGCAGCGTACTTTCCGCGGCCACAGATACGCAGTATTTT. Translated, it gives CASSVLSAATDTQYF. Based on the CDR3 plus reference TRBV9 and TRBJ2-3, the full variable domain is DSGVTQTPKHLITATGQRVTLRCSPRSGDLSVYWYQQSLDQGLQFLIQYYNGEERAKGNILERFSAQQFPDLHSELNLSSLELGDSALYFCASSVLSAATDTQYFGPGTRLTVL.

The CDR3 DNA sequence: TGTGCCAGCAGATCAGGCCCGGGTGAAAAACTGTTTTTT. This gives the protein CASRSGPGEKLFF. V gene TRBV28 combines with J gene TRBJ1-4; D not resolved. Germline CDR1 reads MDHEN; CDR2 reads SYDVKM. V lost 6 bases and J lost 7, with 12 bases in between. CDR3 size: 13 residues.

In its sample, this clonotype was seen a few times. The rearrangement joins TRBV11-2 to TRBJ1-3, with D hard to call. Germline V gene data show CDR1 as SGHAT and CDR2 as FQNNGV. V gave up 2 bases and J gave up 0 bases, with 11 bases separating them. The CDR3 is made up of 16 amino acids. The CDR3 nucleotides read TGTGCCAGCAGCTTAAGGCGACAAACCTCTGGAAACACCATATATTTT. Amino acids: CASSLRRQTSGNTIYF.

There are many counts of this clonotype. As DNA, the CDR3 is TGCGCCAGCAGCTTAGAAGGGAGCAATGAGCAGTTCTTC. It is translated as CASSLEGSNEQFF. The gene calls are TRBV5-1 and TRBJ2-1; D may be TRBD2 (5 bases). The germline V gene encodes CDR1 SGHRS and CDR2 YFSETQ. The CDR3 has 13 amino acids. The V gene lost 2 bases and the J gene lost 6 bases, with 9 bases spanning the gap.

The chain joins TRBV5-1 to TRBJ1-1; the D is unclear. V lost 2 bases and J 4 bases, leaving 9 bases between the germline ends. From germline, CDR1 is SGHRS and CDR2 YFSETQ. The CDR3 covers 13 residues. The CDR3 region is CASSFDGITEAFF. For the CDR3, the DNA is TGCGCCAGCAGCTTCGACGGGATCACTGAAGCTTTCTTT.

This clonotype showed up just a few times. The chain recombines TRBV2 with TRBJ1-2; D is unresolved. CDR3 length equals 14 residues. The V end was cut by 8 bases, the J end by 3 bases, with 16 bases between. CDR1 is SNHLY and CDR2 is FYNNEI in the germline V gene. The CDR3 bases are TGTGCCAGCCAAGGTCGGCTGATGCACTATGGCTACACCTTC. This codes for CASQGRLMHYGYTF. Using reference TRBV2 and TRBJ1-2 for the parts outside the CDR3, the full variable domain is EPEVTQTPSHQVTQMGQEVILRCVPISNHLYFYWYRQILGQKVEFLVSFYNNEISEKSEIFDDQFSVERPDGSNFTLKIRSTKLEDSAMYFCASQGRLMHYGYTFGSGTRLTVV.

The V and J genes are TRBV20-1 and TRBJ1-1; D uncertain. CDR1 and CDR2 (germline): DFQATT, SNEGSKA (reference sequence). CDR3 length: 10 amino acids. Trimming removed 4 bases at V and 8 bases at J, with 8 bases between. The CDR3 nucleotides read TGCAGTGCTATGAGGGTCGAAGCTTTCTTT. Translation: CSAMRVEAFF.

The DNA for the CDR3 is TGTGCCAGCGGCCGGGGGGACACTGAAGCTTTCTTT. This codes for CASGRGDTEAFF. V is TRBV7-9 and J is TRBJ1-1; possibly TRBD1 for D (5 bases). The CDR3 is 12 amino acids. V lost 8 bases and J 3 bases, leaving 10 bases between the germline ends. Germline CDR1 is SEHNR and CDR2 is FQNEAQ (reference sequence).

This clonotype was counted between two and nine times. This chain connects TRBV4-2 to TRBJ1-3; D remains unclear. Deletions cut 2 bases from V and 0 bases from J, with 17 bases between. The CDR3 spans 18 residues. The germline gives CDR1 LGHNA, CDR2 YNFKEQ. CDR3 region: CASSQLDAGRGSGNTIYF. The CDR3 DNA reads TGTGCCAGCAGCCAACTAGACGCCGGTCGGGGCTCTGGAAACACCATATATTTT.

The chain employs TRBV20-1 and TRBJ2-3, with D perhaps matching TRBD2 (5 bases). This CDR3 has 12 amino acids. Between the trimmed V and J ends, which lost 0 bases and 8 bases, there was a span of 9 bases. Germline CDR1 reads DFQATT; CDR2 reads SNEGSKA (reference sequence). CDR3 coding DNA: TGCAGTGCTAGAGATAGAGGAGGTACGCAGTATTTT. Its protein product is CSARDRGGTQYF.

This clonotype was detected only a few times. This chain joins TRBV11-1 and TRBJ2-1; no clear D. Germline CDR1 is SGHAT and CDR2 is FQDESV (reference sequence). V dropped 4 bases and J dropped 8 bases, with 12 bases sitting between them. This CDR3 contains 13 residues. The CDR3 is CASSSDHHHEQFF. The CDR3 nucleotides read TGTGCCAGCAGCTCGGACCACCACCATGAGCAGTTCTTC.

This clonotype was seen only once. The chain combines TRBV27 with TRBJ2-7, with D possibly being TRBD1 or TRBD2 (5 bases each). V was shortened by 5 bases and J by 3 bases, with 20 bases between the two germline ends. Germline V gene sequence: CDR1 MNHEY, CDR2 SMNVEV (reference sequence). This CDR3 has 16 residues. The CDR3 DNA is TGTGCCAGCAGTAGAGGCCGGGCCGAGGGGATCTACGAGCAGTACTTC. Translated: CASSRGRAEGIYEQYF.

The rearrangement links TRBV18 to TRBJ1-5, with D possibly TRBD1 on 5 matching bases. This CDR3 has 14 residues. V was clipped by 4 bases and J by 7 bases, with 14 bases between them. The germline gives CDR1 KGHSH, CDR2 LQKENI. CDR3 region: CASSRDGAGQPQHF. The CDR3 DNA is TGTGCCAGCTCACGGGACGGGGCGGGACAGCCCCAGCATTTT.

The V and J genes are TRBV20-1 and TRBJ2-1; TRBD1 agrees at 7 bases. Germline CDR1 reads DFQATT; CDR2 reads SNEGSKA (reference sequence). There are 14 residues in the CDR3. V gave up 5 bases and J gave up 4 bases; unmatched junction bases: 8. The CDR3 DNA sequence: TGCAGTGCTCAGTTCCGGGACAGATACAATGAGCAGTTCTTC. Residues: CSAQFRDRYNEQFF.

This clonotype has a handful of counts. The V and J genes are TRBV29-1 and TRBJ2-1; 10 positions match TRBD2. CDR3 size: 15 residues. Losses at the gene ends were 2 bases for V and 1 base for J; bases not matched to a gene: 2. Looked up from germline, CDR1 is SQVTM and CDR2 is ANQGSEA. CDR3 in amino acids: CSVELAGASYNEQFF. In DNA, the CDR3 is TGCAGCGTTGAACTAGCGGGAGCGTCCTACAATGAGCAGTTCTTC.

The CDR3 region has the DNA TGCGCCAGCAAACTTACGGGGTCGGGCGAAAAACTGTTTTTT. The encoded protein is CASKLTGSGEKLFF. V is TRBV5-1 and J is TRBJ1-4; D call uncertain. V lost 6 bases to trimming and J lost 8 bases, with 17 bases between them. Germline-derived CDR1 and CDR2 are SGHRS and YFSETQ. The CDR3 length is 14 residues.

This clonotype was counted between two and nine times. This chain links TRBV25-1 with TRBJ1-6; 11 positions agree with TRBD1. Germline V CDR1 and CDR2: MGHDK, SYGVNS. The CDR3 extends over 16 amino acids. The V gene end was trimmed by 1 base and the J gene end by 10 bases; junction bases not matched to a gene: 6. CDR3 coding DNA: TGTGCCAGCAGTGAATGGGACAGGGGGATATTGTCACCCCTCCACTTT. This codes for CASSEWDRGILSPLHF. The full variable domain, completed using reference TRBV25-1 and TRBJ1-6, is EADIYQTPRYLVIGTGKKITLECSQTMGHDKMYWYQQDPGMELHLIHYSYGVNSTEKGDLSSESTVSRIRTEHFPLTLESARPSHTSQYLCASSEWDRGILSPLHFGNGTRLTVT.